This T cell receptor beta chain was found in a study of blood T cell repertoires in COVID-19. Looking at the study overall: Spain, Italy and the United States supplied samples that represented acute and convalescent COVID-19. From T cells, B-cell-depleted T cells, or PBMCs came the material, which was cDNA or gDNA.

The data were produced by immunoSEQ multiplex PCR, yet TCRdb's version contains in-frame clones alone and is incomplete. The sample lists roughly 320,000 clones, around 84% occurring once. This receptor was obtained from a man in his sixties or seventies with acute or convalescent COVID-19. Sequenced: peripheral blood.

The CDR3 region is CASSPFLAGSGTQYF. Written as DNA, the CDR3 is TGTGCCAGTAGCCCCTTTCTAGCGGGGTCGGGGACCCAGTACTTC. This sequence joins TRBV19 and TRBJ2-5; 9 positions agree with TRBD2. CDR3 length equals 15 residues. Looked up from germline, CDR1 is LNHDA and CDR2 is SQIVND (reference sequence). Trimming took 6 bases from V and 7 from J; bases not matched to a gene: 12.